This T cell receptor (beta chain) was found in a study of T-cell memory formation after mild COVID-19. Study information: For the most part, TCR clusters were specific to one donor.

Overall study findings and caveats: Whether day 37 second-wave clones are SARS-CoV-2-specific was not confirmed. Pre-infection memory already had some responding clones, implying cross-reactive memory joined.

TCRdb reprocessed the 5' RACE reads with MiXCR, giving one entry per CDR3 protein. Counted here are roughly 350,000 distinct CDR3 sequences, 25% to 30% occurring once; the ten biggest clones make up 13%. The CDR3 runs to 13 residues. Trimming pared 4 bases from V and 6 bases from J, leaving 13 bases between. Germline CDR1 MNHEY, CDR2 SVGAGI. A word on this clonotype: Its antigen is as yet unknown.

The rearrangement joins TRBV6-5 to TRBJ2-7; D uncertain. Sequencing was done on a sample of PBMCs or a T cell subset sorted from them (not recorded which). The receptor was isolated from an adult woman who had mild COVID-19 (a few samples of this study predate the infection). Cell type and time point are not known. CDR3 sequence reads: CASSSTYQFEQYF. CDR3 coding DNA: TGTGCCAGCAGTTCCACCTACCAGTTCGAGCAGTACTTC.